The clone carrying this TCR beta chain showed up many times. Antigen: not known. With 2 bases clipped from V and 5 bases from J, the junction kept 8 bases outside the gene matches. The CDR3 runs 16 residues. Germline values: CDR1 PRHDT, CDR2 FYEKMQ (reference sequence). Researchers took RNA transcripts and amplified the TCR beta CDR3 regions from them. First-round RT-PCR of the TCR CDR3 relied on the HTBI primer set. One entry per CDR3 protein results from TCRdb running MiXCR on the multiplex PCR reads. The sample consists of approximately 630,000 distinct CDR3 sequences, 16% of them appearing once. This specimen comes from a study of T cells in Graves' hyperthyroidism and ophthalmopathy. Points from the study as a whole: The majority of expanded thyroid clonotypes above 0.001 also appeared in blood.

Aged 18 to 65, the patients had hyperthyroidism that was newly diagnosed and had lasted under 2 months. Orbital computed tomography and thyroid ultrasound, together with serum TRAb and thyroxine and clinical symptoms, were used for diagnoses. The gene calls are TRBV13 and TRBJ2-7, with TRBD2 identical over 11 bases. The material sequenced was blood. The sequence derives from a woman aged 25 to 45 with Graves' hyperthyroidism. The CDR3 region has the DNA TGTGCCAGCAGCTTAAACCCGGGACTAGCGGCCCACGAGCAGTACTTC. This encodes CASSLNPGLAAHEQYF.